This entry describes one T cell receptor (beta chain). Its antigen is not identified. Use of 60 Vbeta and 13 Jbeta primers characterized the PCR. Assay used: immunoSEQ multiplex PCR; TCRdb lists only in-frame clones, some missing. The sample lists some 150,000 clones; 60% to 85% were seen once. The entry originates in a study of cytomegalovirus exposure and HLA in healthy donors. Regarding the study as a whole: Across donors, sequencing depth was assumed by presence/absence analyses to be roughly uniform. V- and J-gene trimming of TCR beta was linked (in a later analysis) to a missense DCLRE1C variant. HLA-A and HLA-B allele assignments for most subjects were reportedly predicted accurately using TCR beta sequences. Productive status was seen about 90% or about 30% of the time for most TCR beta V segments in an earlier analysis.

The sequence was collected from a male donor in good health and CMV-seronegative. Material for sequencing was PBMCs.

The CDR3 spells CASSAGTVSSYEQYF. The DNA of the CDR3 is TGTGCCAGCAGCGCGGGGACAGTGAGCTCCTACGAGCAGTACTTC. This chain joins TRBV9 and TRBJ2-7; 7 nucleotides align to TRBD1. Germline CDR1 reads SGDLS; CDR2 reads YYNGEE. The CDR3 covers 15 residues. V shed 3 bases, J shed 0 bases, and the junction held 6 bases outside the gene matches.